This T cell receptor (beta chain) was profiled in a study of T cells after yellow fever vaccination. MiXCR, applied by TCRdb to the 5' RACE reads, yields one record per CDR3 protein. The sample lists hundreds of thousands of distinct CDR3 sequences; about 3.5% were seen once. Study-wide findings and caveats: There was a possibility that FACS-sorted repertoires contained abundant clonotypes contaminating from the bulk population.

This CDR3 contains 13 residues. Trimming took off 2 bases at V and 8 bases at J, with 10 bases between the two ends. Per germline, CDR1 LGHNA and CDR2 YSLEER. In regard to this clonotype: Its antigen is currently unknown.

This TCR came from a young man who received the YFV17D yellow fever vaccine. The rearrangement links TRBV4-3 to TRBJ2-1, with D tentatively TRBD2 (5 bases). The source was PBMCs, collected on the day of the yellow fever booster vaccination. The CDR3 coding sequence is TGCGCCAGCAGCCAAATGAAGGGAGATGAGCAGTTCTTC. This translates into CASSQMKGDEQFF.